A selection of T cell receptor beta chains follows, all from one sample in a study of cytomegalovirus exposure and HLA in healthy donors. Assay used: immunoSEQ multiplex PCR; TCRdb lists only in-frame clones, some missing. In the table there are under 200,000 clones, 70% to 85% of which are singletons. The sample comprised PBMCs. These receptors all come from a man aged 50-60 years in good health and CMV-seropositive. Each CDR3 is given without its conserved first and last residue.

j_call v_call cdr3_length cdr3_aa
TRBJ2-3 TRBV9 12 ASSAGLSTDTQY
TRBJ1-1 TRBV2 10 ASSAGQYEAF
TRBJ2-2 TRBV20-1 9 SAAAPGELF
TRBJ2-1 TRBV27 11 ASGTGDAWEQF
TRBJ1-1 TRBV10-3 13 AISEWDRGGTEAF
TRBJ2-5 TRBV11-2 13 ASSSPTGFGETQY
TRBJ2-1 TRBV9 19 ASSVGRGGRAQASLDNEQF
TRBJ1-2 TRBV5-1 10 ASSLDGGGYT
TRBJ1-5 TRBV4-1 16 ASSQDPGQSLSNQPQH
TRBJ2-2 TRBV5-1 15 ASSLRGGERNTGELF
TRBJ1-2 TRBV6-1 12 ASRNRETAYGYT
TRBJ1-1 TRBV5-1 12 ASSLTGGVTEAF
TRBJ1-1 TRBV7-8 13 ASSPIGGRNTEAF
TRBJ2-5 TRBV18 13 ASSPLTVAQETQY
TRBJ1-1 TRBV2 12 ASIMGQASTEAF
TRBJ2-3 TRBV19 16 ASSIGLAGGAITDTQY
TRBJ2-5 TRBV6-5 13 ASSYSGQGMETQY
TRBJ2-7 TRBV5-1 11 ASSLDSFYEQY
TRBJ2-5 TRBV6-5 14 ASSYSETGDFETQY
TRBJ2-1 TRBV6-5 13 ASSYARGLHNEQF
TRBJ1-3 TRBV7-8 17 ASSLVAPGHRLSGNTIY
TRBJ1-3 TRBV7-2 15 ASSHPLGTRSGNTIY
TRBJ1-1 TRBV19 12 ASSITGANTGAF
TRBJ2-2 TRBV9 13 ASSEGLANTGELF
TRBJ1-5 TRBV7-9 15 ASSSGQGILSNQPQH
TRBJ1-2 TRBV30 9 AWGGPYGYT
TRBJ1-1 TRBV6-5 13 ASSYLLAGGTEAF
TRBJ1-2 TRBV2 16 ASSGGEDRAQGNYGYT
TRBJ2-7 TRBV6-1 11 ASSDPAVYEQY
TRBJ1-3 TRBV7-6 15 ASSTRDRAPSGNTIY
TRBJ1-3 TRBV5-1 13 ASSATGGDGNTIY
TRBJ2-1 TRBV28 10 ASSLNWAGLF
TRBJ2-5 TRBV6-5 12 ASRRQGRGETQY
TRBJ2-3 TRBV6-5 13 ASSYGQGWADTQY
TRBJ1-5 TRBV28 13 ASSRGTGGNQPQH
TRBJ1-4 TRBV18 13 ASSPSRGVNEKLF
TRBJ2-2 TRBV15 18 ATSREIGSELAGGTGELF
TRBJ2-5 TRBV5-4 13 ASSLRQSGGETQY
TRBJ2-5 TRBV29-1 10 SVESGSEIQY
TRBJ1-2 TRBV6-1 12 ASRDSLSNYGYT
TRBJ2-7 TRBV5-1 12 ASRTGTESYEQY
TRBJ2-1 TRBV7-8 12 ASSMPGGHNEQF
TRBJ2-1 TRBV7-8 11 ASSLGGFNEQF
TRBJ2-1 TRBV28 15 ASSSIAGGRGYNEQF
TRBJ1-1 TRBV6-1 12 ASLRDTLNTEAF
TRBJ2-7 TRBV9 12 ASSVGVSSYEQY
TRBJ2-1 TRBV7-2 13 ASSLGLARGGEQF
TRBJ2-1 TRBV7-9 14 ASSASTGGSWNEQF
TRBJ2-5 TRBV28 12 ASISHGGGETQY
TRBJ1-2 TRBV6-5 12 ASSWGGGARGYT
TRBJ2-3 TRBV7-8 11 ASMQGALRTQY
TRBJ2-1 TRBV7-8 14 ASSLRDFSSYNEQF
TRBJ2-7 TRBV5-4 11 ASSTGGRYEQY
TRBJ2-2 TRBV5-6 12 ASSLGQYTGELF
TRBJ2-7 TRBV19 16 ASSMRSSGGTFGGEQY
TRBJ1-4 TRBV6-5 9 ASSLNEKLF
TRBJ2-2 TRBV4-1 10 ASARGTGELF
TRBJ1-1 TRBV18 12 ASSPRTGGDEAF
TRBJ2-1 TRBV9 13 ASSYRGQSYNEQF